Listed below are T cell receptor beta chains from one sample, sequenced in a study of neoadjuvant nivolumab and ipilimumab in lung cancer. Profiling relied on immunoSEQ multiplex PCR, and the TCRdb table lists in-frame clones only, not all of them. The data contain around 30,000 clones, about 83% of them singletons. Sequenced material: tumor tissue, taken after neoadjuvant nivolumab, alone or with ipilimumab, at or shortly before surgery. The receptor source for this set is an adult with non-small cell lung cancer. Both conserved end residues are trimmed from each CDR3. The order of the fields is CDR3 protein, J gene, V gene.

CDR3 protein: ASSPNPISYNEQF; J gene: TRBJ2-1; V gene: TRBV18
CDR3 protein: ASSLGAGGLNEQF; J gene: TRBJ2-1; V gene: TRBV5-6
CDR3 protein: ASSWIAAYNSPLH; J gene: TRBJ1-6; V gene: TRBV5-1
CDR3 protein: ASSLEYLLTDTQY; J gene: TRBJ2-3; V gene: TRBV7-2
CDR3 protein: ASSSLIAGGRDTQY; J gene: TRBJ2-3; V gene: TRBV11-2
CDR3 protein: ASSFYYEQY; J gene: TRBJ2-7; V gene: TRBV28
CDR3 protein: AWSAGHYGYT; J gene: TRBJ1-2; V gene: TRBV30
CDR3 protein: ASSLLALGGEQY; J gene: TRBJ2-7; V gene: TRBV11-1
CDR3 protein: ASSLIGSGSGYEQY; J gene: TRBJ2-7; V gene: TRBV27
CDR3 protein: ASSFRTEVTGELF; J gene: TRBJ2-2; V gene: TRBV5-5
CDR3 protein: ASSYTHRSPVEKLF; J gene: TRBJ1-4; V gene: TRBV6-6
CDR3 protein: ASSLVRDTSTDTQY; J gene: TRBJ2-3; V gene: TRBV11-2
CDR3 protein: ASSPWVSYNSPLH; J gene: TRBJ1-6; V gene: TRBV27
CDR3 protein: ASSPGQISYEQY; J gene: TRBJ2-7; V gene: TRBV19
CDR3 protein: ASSASGTGSNQPQH; J gene: TRBJ1-5; V gene: TRBV7-8
CDR3 protein: ASSEAAGGSDTQY; J gene: TRBJ2-3; V gene: TRBV6-1
CDR3 protein: ASSPRYGNEAF; J gene: TRBJ1-1; V gene: TRBV7-9
CDR3 protein: ASSSASGSGSNEQY; J gene: TRBJ2-7; V gene: TRBV7-9
CDR3 protein: ASGRTGLSYEQY; J gene: TRBJ2-7; V gene: TRBV7-9
CDR3 protein: ASSLAGGSETQY; J gene: TRBJ2-5; V gene: TRBV7-2
CDR3 protein: ASSLNGRTGGANSGGTQY; J gene: TRBJ2-3; V gene: TRBV18
CDR3 protein: AWSLGGKGF; J gene: TRBJ1-4; V gene: TRBV30
CDR3 protein: ASSLGRGRSETQY; J gene: TRBJ2-5; V gene: TRBV11-3
CDR3 protein: ASSLQLRDEAF; J gene: TRBJ1-1; V gene: TRBV7-2
CDR3 protein: ASSLASGRVVDEQF; J gene: TRBJ2-1; V gene: TRBV7-9
CDR3 protein: ASGKPGQSSYEQY; J gene: TRBJ2-7; V gene: TRBV19
CDR3 protein: ASSPQTGYGYT; J gene: TRBJ1-2; V gene: TRBV9
CDR3 protein: AISESHFMTDNYGYT; J gene: TRBJ1-2; V gene: TRBV10-3
CDR3 protein: ASSLEGVGAKNIQY; J gene: TRBJ2-4; V gene: TRBV7-2